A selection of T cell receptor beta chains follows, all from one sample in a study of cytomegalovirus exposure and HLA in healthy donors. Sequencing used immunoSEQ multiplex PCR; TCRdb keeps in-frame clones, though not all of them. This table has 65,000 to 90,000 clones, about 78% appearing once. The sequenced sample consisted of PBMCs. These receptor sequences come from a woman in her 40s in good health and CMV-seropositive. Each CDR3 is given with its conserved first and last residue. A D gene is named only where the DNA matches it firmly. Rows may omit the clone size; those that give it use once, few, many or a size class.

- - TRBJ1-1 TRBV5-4 CASSFNRQNTEAFF TGTGCCAGCAGCTTTAATCGACAGAACACTGAAGCTTTCTTT
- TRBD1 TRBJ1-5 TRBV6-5 CASSYGTGVQPQHF TGTGCCAGCAGTTACGGGACAGGGGTTCAGCCCCAGCATTTT
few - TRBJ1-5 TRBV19 CASSIVMGSQPQHF TGTGCCAGTAGTATAGTGATGGGGAGCCAGCCCCAGCATTTT
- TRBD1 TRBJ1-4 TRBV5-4 CASSLSATGAYEKLFF TGTGCCAGCAGCTTGTCCGCGACAGGGGCCTACGAAAAACTGTTTTTT
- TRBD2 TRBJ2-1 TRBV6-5 CASSLAGNEQFF TGTGCCAGCTCCCTAGCGGGGAATGAGCAGTTCTTC
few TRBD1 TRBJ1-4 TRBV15 CATWDRGKGEKLFF TGTGCCACCTGGGACAGGGGGAAAGGTGAAAAACTGTTTTTT
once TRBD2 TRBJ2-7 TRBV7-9 CASSLVLAGNYEQYF TGTGCCAGCAGCTTAGTTCTAGCGGGGAACTACGAGCAGTACTTC
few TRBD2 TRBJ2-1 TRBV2 CASQSAGGLTGSYNEQFF TGTGCCAGCCAATCAGCGGGGGGGCTAACGGGCTCCTACAATGAGCAGTTCTTC
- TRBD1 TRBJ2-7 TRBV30 CAWSDGTGGNEQYF TGTGCCTGGAGCGACGGTACAGGGGGAAACGAGCAGTACTTC
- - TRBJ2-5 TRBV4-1 CASSQEGMIGEGAQYF TGCGCCAGCAGCCAAGAGGGAATGATCGGTGAGGGGGCCCAGTACTTC
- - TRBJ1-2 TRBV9 CASSPPYTSGSGYTF TGTGCCAGCAGCCCCCCGTACACGTCGGGAAGTGGCTACACCTTC
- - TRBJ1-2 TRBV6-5 CASSTRVDRNYTF TGTGCCAGCAGTACCCGGGTGGATCGTAACTACACCTTC
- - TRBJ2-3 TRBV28 CASIASAIRTDTQYF TGTGCCAGCATCGCTAGCGCAATTCGCACAGATACGCAGTATTTT
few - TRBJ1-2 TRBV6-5 CASSHSGGPTGYTF TGTGCCAGCAGCCATTCGGGGGGACCGACGGGCTACACCTTC
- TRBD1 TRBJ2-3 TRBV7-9 CASSLASGGQGTDTQYF TGTGCCAGCAGCTTAGCATCTGGGGGACAGGGCACAGATACGCAGTATTTT
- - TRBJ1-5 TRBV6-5 CASRGQGLQPQHF TGTGCCAGCAGAGGACAAGGGCTTCAGCCCCAGCATTTT
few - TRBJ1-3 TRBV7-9 CASEFLSGNTIYF TGTGCCAGCGAGTTTTTATCTGGAAACACCATATATTTT
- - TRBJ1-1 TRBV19 CASSWGRGFRDTEAFF TGTGCCAGTAGTTGGGGGCGGGGGTTCCGTGACACTGAAGCTTTCTTT
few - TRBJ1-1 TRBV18 CASSPMDTLNTEAFF TGTGCCAGCTCACCAATGGACACGCTTAACACTGAAGCTTTCTTT
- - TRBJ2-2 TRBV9 CASSVVAAQGNTGELFF TGTGCCAGCAGCGTAGTAGCCGCCCAGGGGAACACCGGGGAGCTGTTTTTT
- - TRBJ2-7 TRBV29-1 CSVIRLEEQYF TGCAGCGTGATCCGACTGGAAGAGCAGTACTTC
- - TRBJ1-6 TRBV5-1 CASSLDSNSPLHF TGCGCCAGCAGCTTGGACAGCAATTCACCCCTCCACTTT
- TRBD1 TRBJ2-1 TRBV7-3 CASSSGGSSSYNEQFF TGTGCCAGCAGCTCAGGGGGTAGTAGCTCCTACAATGAGCAGTTCTTC
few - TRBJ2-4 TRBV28 CASSRGALAKNIQYF TGTGCCAGCAGTCGCGGGGCGCTAGCCAAAAACATTCAGTACTTC
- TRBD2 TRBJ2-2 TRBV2 CASRASGGNTGELFF TGTGCCAGCAGGGCTAGCGGGGGAAACACCGGGGAGCTGTTTTTT
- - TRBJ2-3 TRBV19 CASSPADFEDTQYF TGTGCCAGTAGTCCCGCGGACTTTGAGGATACGCAGTATTTT
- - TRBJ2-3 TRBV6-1 CARGGGDTDTQYF TGTGCCAGAGGGGGCGGGGACACAGATACGCAGTATTTT
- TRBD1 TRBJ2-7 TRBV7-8 CASSLWTGLKYEQYF TGTGCCAGCAGCCTGTGGACAGGCCTAAAGTACGAGCAGTACTTC
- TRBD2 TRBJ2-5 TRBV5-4 CAFGLAGMGETQYF TGTGCCTTCGGGCTAGCGGGGATGGGAGAGACCCAGTACTTC
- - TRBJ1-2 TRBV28 CASSMGGRANYGYTF TGTGCCAGCAGCATGGGAGGGAGGGCTAACTATGGCTACACCTTC
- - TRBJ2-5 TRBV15 CATSILGGETQYF -